A selection of T cell receptor beta chains follows, all from one sample in a study of cytomegalovirus exposure and HLA in healthy donors. Clones were sequenced by immunoSEQ multiplex PCR, and TCRdb holds only the in-frame ones, with some missing. This repertoire shows 120,000 to 150,000 clones, 70% to 80% found once; its top ten account for approximately 8.8%. Specimen: PBMCs. The receptors were gathered from a woman aged 45 to 65 in good health and CMV-seropositive. CDR3s include the opening cysteine and the closing phenylalanine or tryptophan. The order of the fields is V gene, clone size, D gene, J gene, CDR3 DNA, CDR3 protein. D genes are given only for firm matches. Clone size is stated in some rows and not others, as once, few, many or a class when expanded.

TRBV28	NA	TRBD2	TRBJ2-2	TGTGCCAGCAGGGTAGCGGGGAGCACCGGGGAGCTGTTTTTT	CASRVAGSTGELFF
TRBV7-2	NA	NA	TRBJ1-5	TGTGCCAGCAGCCCGAATTTGGAGGGCAATCAGCCCCAGCATTTT	CASSPNLEGNQPQHF
TRBV6-1	NA	NA	TRBJ1-2	TGTGCCAGCAGTGATTCAAACTATGGCTACACCTTC	CASSDSNYGYTF
TRBV4-3	NA	NA	TRBJ1-3	TGCGCCAGCAGCCAAGATTCCGGAGCTGGAAACACCATATATTTT	CASSQDSGAGNTIYF
TRBV5-4	NA	NA	TRBJ1-6	TGTGCCAGCAGCTTCCCCCCCCTGGGAGGCAGTCGGGCGCCCCTCCACTTT	CASSFPPLGGSRAPLHF
TRBV5-1	once	TRBD2	TRBJ2-3	TGCGCCAGCAGCTTGAGCGGGGGGGCCCAAGATACGCAGTATTTT	CASSLSGGAQDTQYF
TRBV4-2	NA	NA	TRBJ2-1	TGTGCCAGCAGCCCGAGAGGGGGGGGTTTGAATGAGCAGTTCTTC	CASSPRGGGLNEQFF
TRBV2	NA	TRBD1	TRBJ1-4	TGTGCCAGTAACTCCCGGGACAGGGATGAAAAACTGTTTTTT	CASNSRDRDEKLFF
TRBV5-5	NA	NA	TRBJ2-7	TGTGCCAGCAGCTCCGTGATGCGGGTTGGCGAGCAGTACTTC	CASSSVMRVGEQYF
TRBV6-5	once	TRBD1	TRBJ2-7	TGTGCCAGCAGACGAGACAGGGGGTACGAGCAGTACTTC	CASRRDRGYEQYF
TRBV27	few	NA	TRBJ2-5	TGTGCCAGCAGTCCCCGGGGGAGGATGGAGACCCAGTACTTC	CASSPRGRMETQYF
TRBV28	NA	NA	TRBJ2-1	TGTGCCAGCAGTTTAAGCCCGAACTCCCAGTTCTTC	CASSLSPNSQFF
TRBV11-2	NA	NA	TRBJ2-7	TGTGCCAGCAGCACGCGGACAGACTCCTACGAGCAGTACTTC	CASSTRTDSYEQYF
TRBV6-4	once	NA	TRBJ1-3	TGTGCCAGCAGTGTCGAGCCAGGGGGAAACACCATATATTTT	CASSVEPGGNTIYF
TRBV19	NA	NA	TRBJ1-2	TGTGCCAGTAGCCGACCCGGACAGTGGGGGCATGGCTACACCTTC	CASSRPGQWGHGYTF
TRBV9	NA	TRBD1	TRBJ1-1	TGTGCCAGCAGCGTAGATGGGACAGGGGGAACTGAAGCTTTCTTT	CASSVDGTGGTEAFF
TRBV10-3	NA	TRBD2	TRBJ2-2	TGTGCCATTACTCCTGGCGGCGGGGGGGCATACACCGGGGAGCTGTTTTTT	CAITPGGGGAYTGELFF
TRBV7-2	NA	NA	TRBJ2-1	TGTGCCAGCAGCTTAGCGAGGGTAGGAAATGAGCAGTTCTTC	CASSLARVGNEQFF
TRBV27	NA	NA	TRBJ1-1	TGTGCCAGCAGTTCCGGCGGCCTGGGGAACACTGAAGCTTTCTTT	CASSSGGLGNTEAFF
TRBV27	NA	NA	TRBJ1-4	TGTGCCAGTATGGGAAGGGGAGAAAAACTGTTTTTT	CASMGRGEKLFF
TRBV7-9	NA	TRBD1	TRBJ1-2	TGTGCCAGCAGCTTACGCCGGGACAGGACCCCCTCTAACTATGGCTACACCTTC	CASSLRRDRTPSNYGYTF
TRBV5-1	NA	NA	TRBJ1-3	TGCGCCAGCAGCCGGGACAAGAGCTCTGGAAACACCATATATTTT	CASSRDKSSGNTIYF
TRBV7-2	NA	NA	TRBJ2-1	TGTGCCAGCAGCTTAGCGGGGGGGCAGTATGAGCAGTTCTTC	CASSLAGGQYEQFF
TRBV4-2	NA	NA	TRBJ2-1	TGTGCCAGCAGCCATACAGTGAGCCAAGACAATGAGCAGTTCTTC	CASSHTVSQDNEQFF
TRBV28	NA	NA	TRBJ2-5	TGTGCCAGCAGTTTGAGGGAGACCCAGTACTTC	CASSLRETQYF
TRBV6-6	NA	TRBD1	TRBJ1-2	TGTGCCAGCAGTGGTCTTCATACAGGGGGCTATGGCTACACCTTC	CASSGLHTGGYGYTF
TRBV11-3	NA	TRBD1	TRBJ2-1	TGTGCCAGCAGCTTATTGGACAGGGACGATGAGCAGTTCTTC	CASSLLDRDDEQFF
TRBV9	NA	NA	TRBJ1-4	TGTGCCAGCAGTGCTGACAGGTCTGGAGAAAAACTGTTTTTT	CASSADRSGEKLFF
TRBV9	few	NA	TRBJ2-7	TGTGCCAGCAGCGTAGGGGGGCCCTCCTACGAGCAGTACTTC	CASSVGGPSYEQYF
TRBV27	NA	TRBD2	TRBJ2-3	TGTGCCAGCAGCCTTAGCGGGGGGGCCTATACGCAGTATTTT	CASSLSGGAYTQYF
TRBV6-1	NA	NA	TRBJ1-2	TGTGCCAGCAGTGAAGCGAGGTATGGGACAAGCAATGGCTACACCTTC	CASSEARYGTSNGYTF
TRBV7-8	medium-sized	TRBD2	TRBJ2-1	TGTGCCAGCAGCTTAGGGGGGCTAGCGGGAAGCTCCTACAATGAGCAGTTCTTC	CASSLGGLAGSSYNEQFF
TRBV5-8	NA	NA	TRBJ2-1	TGTGCCAGCAGCTCTCGGGGTACCTCCTACAATGAGCAGTTCTTC	CASSSRGTSYNEQFF
TRBV7-7	few	TRBD2	TRBJ2-5	TGTGCTAGCAGCTTAACTAGCGCAGAGACCCAGTACTTC	CASSLTSAETQYF
TRBV19	few	TRBD1	TRBJ1-4	TGTGCCAGTAGGCCGGGACAGGGGGCTGAAAAACTGTTTTTT	CASRPGQGAEKLFF
TRBV29-1	once	TRBD1	TRBJ2-7	TGCAGCGTGTCCGGACAGGGGACCTACGAGCAGTACTTC	CSVSGQGTYEQYF
TRBV7-6	once	TRBD2	TRBJ2-3	TGTGCCAGCAGCCCCCGGGGTAGCGGGGGTGATACGCAGTATTTT	CASSPRGSGGDTQYF
TRBV7-3	NA	TRBD1	TRBJ2-6	TGTGCCAGCAGCCGACAAAATACAGGGGCTGGGGCCAACGTCCTGACTTTC	CASSRQNTGAGANVLTF
TRBV19	few	NA	TRBJ2-5	TGTGCCAGTAGTATAGCCGGAGAGACCCAGTACTTC	CASSIAGETQYF
TRBV6-1	NA	NA	TRBJ2-2	TGTGCCAGCAGTTCGACGGGTACCGGGGAGCTGTTTTTT	CASSSTGTGELFF
TRBV6-5	NA	NA	TRBJ1-5	TGTGCCAGCAGTTACGGAGGCAATCAGCCCCAGCATTTT	CASSYGGNQPQHF
TRBV30	once	NA	TRBJ2-7	TGTGCCTGGAGTTATATCGGAGGCGAGCAGTACTTC	CAWSYIGGEQYF
TRBV6-6	NA	TRBD2	TRBJ2-5	TGTGCCAGCAGTCACTTGGACGGACTAGAAGAGACCCAGTACTTC	CASSHLDGLEETQYF
TRBV4-2	NA	NA	TRBJ1-1	TGTGCCAGCAGCCAAGCACAGAGCCTGAACACTGAAGCTTTCTTT	CASSQAQSLNTEAFF
TRBV29-1	NA	TRBD2	TRBJ2-7	TGCAGCGTGAAGACTAGCGGTGCCTACGAGCAGTACTTC	CSVKTSGAYEQYF
TRBV14	NA	TRBD2	TRBJ2-1	TGTGCCAGCAGCCAAGGGACTAGTACATACAATGAGCAGTTCTTC	CASSQGTSTYNEQFF
TRBV7-2	NA	NA	TRBJ2-5	TGTGCCAGCAGCTTAGCGGGGATTGGAGGAGAGACCCAGTACTTC	CASSLAGIGGETQYF
TRBV10-3	NA	TRBD2	TRBJ2-5	TGTGCCATCAGTGGGACTAGCGGGGGGCTGGGAAAGACCCAGTACTTC	CAISGTSGGLGKTQYF
TRBV13	NA	NA	TRBJ1-2	TGTGCCAGCAGCTTAGAGGGGCTCGGCGGCTACACCTTC	CASSLEGLGGYTF
TRBV6-1	once	TRBD1	TRBJ2-7	TGTGCCAGCAGTGAAAATATCCGGGACAGATACGAGCAGTACTTC	CASSENIRDRYEQYF
TRBV7-9	once	NA	TRBJ2-3	TGTGCCAGCAGCTTCCGACAGGTAAGCACAGATACGCAGTATTTT	CASSFRQVSTDTQYF
TRBV7-3	NA	TRBD2	TRBJ2-5	TGTGCCAGCAGCTTGGTGGGGGGGGTAGAGACCCAGTACTTC	CASSLVGGVETQYF
TRBV9	NA	NA	TRBJ1-1	TGTGCCAGCAGCGGAGAACAGGGCGACACTGAAGCTTTCTTT	CASSGEQGDTEAFF
TRBV19	NA	TRBD1	TRBJ1-5	TGTGCCAGTAGTACCGGGACAGGGAGGCTTGGGCCCCAGCATTTT	CASSTGTGRLGPQHF
TRBV6-1	NA	NA	TRBJ1-6	TGTGCCAGCAGTGAAAGGGGGTCGACCCTCCACTTT	CASSERGSTLHF
TRBV7-2	NA	TRBD1	TRBJ2-5	TGTGCCAGCAGCACGGGACAGGGATTTGAGACCCAGTACTTC	CASSTGQGFETQYF
TRBV19	NA	NA	TRBJ1-2	TGTGCCAGTAGTAAAATAACAGGGACCTATGGCTACACCTTC	CASSKITGTYGYTF
TRBV30	NA	NA	TRBJ1-3	TGTGCCTGCTACCGGGGCTCTGGAAACACCATATATTTT	CACYRGSGNTIYF
TRBV10-3	NA	NA	TRBJ1-4	TGTGCCACCGTGGGGGGTATTAATGAAAAACTGTTTTTT	CATVGGINEKLFF